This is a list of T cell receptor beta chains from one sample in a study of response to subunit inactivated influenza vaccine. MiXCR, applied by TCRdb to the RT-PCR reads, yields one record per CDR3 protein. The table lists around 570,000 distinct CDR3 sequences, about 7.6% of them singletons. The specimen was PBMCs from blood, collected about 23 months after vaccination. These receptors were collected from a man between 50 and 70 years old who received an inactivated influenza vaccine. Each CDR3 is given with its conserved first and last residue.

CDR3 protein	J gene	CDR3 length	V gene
CASSRSSLSLETQYF	TRBJ2-5	15	TRBV12-3/TRBV12-4
CASSEWGIGPDSGANVLTF	TRBJ2-6	19	TRBV28
CASSVDGGSFNEQYF	TRBJ2-7	15	TRBV9
CASTTQGQNYEQYF	TRBJ2-7	14	TRBV2
CASSITTGLDTEAFF	TRBJ1-1	15	TRBV6-1
CASSLAGAAETQYF	TRBJ2-5	14	TRBV5-1
CASSAGDRNTEAFF	TRBJ1-1	14	TRBV9
CSASQGREQYF	TRBJ2-7	11	TRBV20-1
CATQSMGEQYF	TRBJ2-7	11	TRBV24-1
CATNRLGGGSGELFF	TRBJ2-2	15	TRBV6-1
CASSFSGRVSTDTQYF	TRBJ2-3	16	TRBV7-9
CATSRAAGLNTEAFF	TRBJ1-1	15	TRBV15
CASSLNQGRETQYF	TRBJ2-5	14	TRBV5-1
CATSLSGTGELFF	TRBJ2-2	13	TRBV15
CATSGSLTANYGYTF	TRBJ1-2	15	TRBV15
CAWTQPQGYNEQFF	TRBJ2-1	14	TRBV30
CASSVGDKYYEQYF	TRBJ2-7	14	TRBV9
CASSVQGRDTEAFF	TRBJ1-1	14	TRBV12-3/TRBV12-4
CASSREANTEAFF	TRBJ1-1	13	TRBV4-2
CASTDPTSWQETQYF	TRBJ2-5	15	TRBV2
CASSSLLDTGRGTEAFF	TRBJ1-1	17	TRBV12-3/TRBV12-4
CSARDAPRGTDTQYF	TRBJ2-3	15	TRBV20-1
CSASPPAYYGYTF	TRBJ1-2	13	TRBV20-1
CASYRGYTGELFF	TRBJ2-2	13	TRBV2
CASTQSAARSYNEQFF	TRBJ2-1	16	TRBV6-2/TRBV6-3
CSATVFRYNEQFF	TRBJ2-1	13	TRBV20-1
CASSQGLAGGREQFF	TRBJ2-1	15	TRBV3-1
CSASDAGLQYNEQFF	TRBJ2-1	15	TRBV20-1
CAISEPGDTQYF	TRBJ2-3	12	TRBV10-3
CSAVGLAGVGETQYF	TRBJ2-5	15	TRBV20-1
CAGDKGPYNEQFF	TRBJ2-1	13	TRBV6-1
CASSSGQRNSPLHF	TRBJ1-6	14	TRBV7-9
CASTTGWQVSPLHF	TRBJ1-6	14	TRBV5-1
CASGRGLGSGELFF	TRBJ2-2	14	TRBV4-3
CASRSLVRSYNEQFF	TRBJ2-1	15	TRBV12-3/TRBV12-4
CASIDSGAYNEQFF	TRBJ2-1	14	TRBV5-6
CSARAGRVFSNQPQHF	TRBJ1-5	16	TRBV20-1
CASSGLADTTDTQYF	TRBJ2-3	15	TRBV2
CASSLDPTSGGTDTQYF	TRBJ2-3	17	TRBV5-1
CASSQPQGSVDEQYF	TRBJ2-7	15	TRBV4-3
CAWSGLAAPNEQFF	TRBJ2-1	14	TRBV30
CASSPWIGGEMDEAFF	TRBJ1-1	16	TRBV5-6
CASSFLATNTEAFF	TRBJ1-1	14	TRBV5-1
CASSENSGLSYNEQFF	TRBJ2-1	16	TRBV5-1
CSARDLAGGADTQYF	TRBJ2-3	15	TRBV20-1
CSASRGQGLEQYF	TRBJ2-7	13	TRBV20-1
CASSYSMRETQYF	TRBJ2-5	13	TRBV6-6
CASSYSRQQETQYF	TRBJ2-5	14	TRBV6-2/TRBV6-3
CASSLGGTQGTQYF	TRBJ2-5	14	TRBV28
CASSDPGQMNTEAFF	TRBJ1-1	15	TRBV5-1
CASSLKVNGYNSPLHF	TRBJ1-6	16	TRBV5-6
CASSGQGIEQYF	TRBJ2-7	12	TRBV6-1
CASSLAGVRAHEQYF	TRBJ2-7	15	TRBV12-3/TRBV12-4